Given below is one T cell receptor beta chain in context. Its cognate antigen is unknown. The data were taken from a study of T cell responses to AZD1222 COVID-19 vaccine. Study-level results: The reported proportion of spike-specific TCRs targeting unmutated variant regions was nearly half. The sample set comprised mostly white British donors with more females, and clonal diversity was possibly underestimated. The span of vaccine-associated CD4 TCRs extended across spike, with dominance at 160-218 and 743-854.

Libraries were prepared by immunoSEQ multiplex PCR; TCRdb keeps only in-frame clonotypes and omits some of them. The table lists 100,000 to 150,000 clones, around 93% of them singletons, with 5% in the top ten. Both about-4-week and about-12-week second-dose recipients were combined. CDR1 MNHEY and CDR2 SMNVEV come from the germline V gene (reference sequence). The V end was cut by 2 bases, the J end by 4 bases, with 12 bases between. The CDR3 loop spans 15 amino acids. This TCR was recovered from an adult who received the AZD1222 COVID-19 vaccine. The genes are TRBV27 and TRBJ2-1; D possibly corresponds to TRBD1 (6 bases). Sequences were derived from peripheral blood, sampled 28 days after the second AZD1222 dose. The CDR3 is CASSLIGGPYNEQFF. The DNA for the CDR3 is TGTGCCAGCAGTTTAATAGGGGGACCTTACAATGAGCAGTTCTTC.